This TCR beta chain was found in a study of blood T cell repertoires in COVID-19 (dated by TCRdb to 2018 to 2021). Describing the broader study: Samples covering the acute and convalescent phases of COVID-19 were provided by collaborators in the United States, Italy and Spain. HLA class I and class II types, where available, came from metadata supplied by the sample provider rather than from assay-based typing. The prospective study material was composed of cDNA or gDNA derived from T cells, B-cell-depleted T cells, or PBMCs. The samples were drawn from the first 160 participants of the ongoing ImmuneRACE study and from 1,254 subjects provided by 6 global collaborators. The repertoires were released in a freely available public database meant as a resource for research on the immune response to SARS-CoV-2. The sample metadata nearly always contained a de-identified subject ID, COVID-19 status, age in years and sex. Subjects who had been exposed to COVID-19, were actively infected with it, or had recovered from it provided the deeply sampled blood TCRbeta repertoires that made up the dataset. The study at large found these results: How much clinical and demographic metadata was included differed by source and by participant, and the metadata was provided uncurated.

The immunoSEQ Assay, a bias-controlled multiplex PCR, was used to amplify TCRbeta CDR3 regions from genomic DNA. The authors' pipeline ran thus. Within the assay, amplification of reference gene primers was used to estimate how many nucleated cells each sample contained. To quantify the absolute abundance of each unique TCRbeta CDR3 rearrangement, sequence reads were collapsed and filtered. For each sample, productive Simpson clonality was calculated as the square root of Simpson's diversity index over productive rearrangements. What TCRdb holds here is the immuneACCESS table cut down to in-frame rearrangements. Part of the clones is not present; checked against another copy, under half of the missing clones reflect an unresolved V gene, and the others are unexplained. That table furnishes V, J and clone size, whereas the DNA furnished D and trimming. The sample contains about 120,000 clones, around 91% of them found a single time. Under 35% of the sample comes from the top ten.

Concerning this clone: Its antigen target is currently unknown. There are no base qualities to consult, and no much larger clone falls within one base.

The collaborating institutions used their own protocols to collect whole blood in K2EDTA tubes. For TCRbeta analysis, collaborators shipped samples in one of three forms: frozen whole blood, isolated PBMCs, or DNA extracted from either of those sample types. The TCR comes from a man between 65 and 79 years old with active or convalescent COVID-19. Material for sequencing was peripheral blood.

Here the CDR3 is given as CSASLHRIGKTDTQYF. The DNA is TGCAGTGCTAGTCTCCACAGGATTGGGAAGACAGATACGCAGTATTTT. The rearrangement combines TRBV20-1 with TRBJ2-3; TRBD1 might be the D gene, on 5 matching bases. From a lookup of the germline V gene (reference sequence), CDR1 and CDR2 are DFQATT and SNEGSKA. Taken from cysteine to phenylalanine, the CDR3 has 16 residues. Only the CDR3 portion is preserved as DNA: 48 bases, with reading frame beginning at the first base. V was cut back by 3 bases and J by 3 bases, leaving a gap of 19 bases between them.